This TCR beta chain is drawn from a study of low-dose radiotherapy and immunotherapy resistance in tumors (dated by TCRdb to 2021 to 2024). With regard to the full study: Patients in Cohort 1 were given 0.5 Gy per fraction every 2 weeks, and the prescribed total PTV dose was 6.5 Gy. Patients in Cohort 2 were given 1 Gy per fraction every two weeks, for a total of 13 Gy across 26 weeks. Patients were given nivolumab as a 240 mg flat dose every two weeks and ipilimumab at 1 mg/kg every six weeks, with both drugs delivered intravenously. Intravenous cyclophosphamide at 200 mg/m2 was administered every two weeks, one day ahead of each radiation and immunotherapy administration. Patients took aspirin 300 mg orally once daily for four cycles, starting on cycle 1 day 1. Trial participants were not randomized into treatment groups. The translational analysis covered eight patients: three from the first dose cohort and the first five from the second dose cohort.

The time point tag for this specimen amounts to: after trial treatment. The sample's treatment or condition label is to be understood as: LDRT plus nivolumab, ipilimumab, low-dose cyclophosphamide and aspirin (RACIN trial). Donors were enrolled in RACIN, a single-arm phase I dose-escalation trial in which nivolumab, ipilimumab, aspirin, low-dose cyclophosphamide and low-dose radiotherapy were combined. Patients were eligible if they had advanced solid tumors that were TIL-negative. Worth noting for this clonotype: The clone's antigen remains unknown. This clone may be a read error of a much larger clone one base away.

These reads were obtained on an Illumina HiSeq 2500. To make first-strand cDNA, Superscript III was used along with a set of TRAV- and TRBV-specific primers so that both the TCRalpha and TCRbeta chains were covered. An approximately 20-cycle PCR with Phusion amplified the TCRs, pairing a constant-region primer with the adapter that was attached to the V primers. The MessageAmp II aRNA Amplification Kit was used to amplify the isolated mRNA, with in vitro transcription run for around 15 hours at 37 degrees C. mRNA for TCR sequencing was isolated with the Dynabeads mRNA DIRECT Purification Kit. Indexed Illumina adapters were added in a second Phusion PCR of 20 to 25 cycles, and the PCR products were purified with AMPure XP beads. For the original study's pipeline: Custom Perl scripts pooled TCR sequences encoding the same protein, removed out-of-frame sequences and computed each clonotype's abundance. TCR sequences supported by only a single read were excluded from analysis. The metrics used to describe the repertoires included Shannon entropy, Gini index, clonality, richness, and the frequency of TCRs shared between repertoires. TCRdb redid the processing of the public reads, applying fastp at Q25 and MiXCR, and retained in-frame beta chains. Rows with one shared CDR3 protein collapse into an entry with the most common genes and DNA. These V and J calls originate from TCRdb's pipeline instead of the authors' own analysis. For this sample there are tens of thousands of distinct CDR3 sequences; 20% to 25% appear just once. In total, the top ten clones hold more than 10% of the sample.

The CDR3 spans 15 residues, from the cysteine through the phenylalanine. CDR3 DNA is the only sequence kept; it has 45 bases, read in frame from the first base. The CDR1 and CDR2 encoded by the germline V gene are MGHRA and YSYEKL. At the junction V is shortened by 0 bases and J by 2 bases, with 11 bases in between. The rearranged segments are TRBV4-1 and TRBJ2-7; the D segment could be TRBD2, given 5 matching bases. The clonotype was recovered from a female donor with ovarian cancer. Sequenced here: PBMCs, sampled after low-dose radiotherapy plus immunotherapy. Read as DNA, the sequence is TGCGCCAGCAGCCAAGAGACTATGGGTCCCTACGAGCAGTACTTC. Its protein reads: CASSQETMGPYEQYF.